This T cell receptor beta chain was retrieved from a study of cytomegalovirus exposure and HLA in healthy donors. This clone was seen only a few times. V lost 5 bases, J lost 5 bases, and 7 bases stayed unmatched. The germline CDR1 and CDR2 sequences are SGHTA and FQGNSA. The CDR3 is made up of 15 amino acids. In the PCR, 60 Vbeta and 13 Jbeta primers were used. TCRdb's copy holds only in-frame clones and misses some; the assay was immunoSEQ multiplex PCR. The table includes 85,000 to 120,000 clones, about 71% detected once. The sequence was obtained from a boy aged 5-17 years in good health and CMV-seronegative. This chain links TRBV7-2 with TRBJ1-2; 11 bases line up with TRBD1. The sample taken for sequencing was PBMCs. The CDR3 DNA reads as TGTGCCAGCAGCCCCAGGACAGGGGGCCTGTATGGCTACACCTTC. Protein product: CASSPRTGGLYGYTF.